This is a list of T cell receptor beta chains from one sample in a study of T cell responses to AZD1222 COVID-19 vaccine. The data were produced by immunoSEQ multiplex PCR, yet TCRdb's version contains in-frame clones alone and is incomplete. The sample has roughly 65,000 clones; 75% to 90% are singletons. This specimen consisted of peripheral blood, obtained 28 days after the second AZD1222 dose. The receptors originated from an adult who received the AZD1222 COVID-19 vaccine. CDR3s include the opening cysteine and the closing phenylalanine or tryptophan. Clone size, where shown, is once, few, many, or a class for clones that have expanded.

V	J	size	CDR3
TRBV19	TRBJ1-2	.	CASSKTGIPNYGYTF
TRBV18	TRBJ2-7	.	CASSQEGQLTYEQYF
TRBV5-1	TRBJ2-1	.	CASSLESSSGRGNEQFF
TRBV5-6	TRBJ1-2	.	CASSPVGDTRHYTF
TRBV7-9	TRBJ2-3	.	CASSHTTGLAGSRTDTQYF
TRBV5-1	TRBJ1-1	.	CASRLAVNTEAFF
TRBV7-9	TRBJ2-5	.	CASSLGGEETQYF
TRBV2	TRBJ2-7	.	CASGSVYEQYF
TRBV13	TRBJ1-1	.	CASSSSFGINTEAFF
TRBV6-4	TRBJ1-1	.	CASRSGTEAFF
TRBV5-1	TRBJ1-1	.	CASSLGGQGSTEAFF
TRBV19	TRBJ1-4	.	CASSIQSANEKLFF
TRBV6-6	TRBJ1-1	.	CASSNGAAEAFF
TRBV19	TRBJ1-2	.	CASHFGTGSSLYGYTF
TRBV15	TRBJ1-1	.	CATSRAGSNTEAFF
TRBV5-1	TRBJ2-7	.	CASSLAGGRNSYEQYF
TRBV6-5	TRBJ2-7	.	CASSRTETYEQYF
TRBV4-1	TRBJ1-2	.	CASSQESDGAFLGGYTF
TRBV9	TRBJ2-1	.	CASSVKGSGGGFNEQFF
TRBV3-1/TRBV3-2	TRBJ2-1	few	CASSQGGNEQFF
TRBV15	TRBJ2-1	.	CATSRNPVSGRDGEQFF
TRBV7-9	TRBJ2-5	once	CASSLIGAETQYF
TRBV5-5	TRBJ2-7	.	CASSFLGSAYEQYF
TRBV5-1	TRBJ2-5	.	CASQTGGQETQYF
TRBV12-3/TRBV12-4	TRBJ2-1	.	CASSLSNEQFF
TRBV30	TRBJ2-7	.	CAWSSGVGAQEQYF
TRBV11-2	TRBJ1-2	.	CASSTDSYGYTF
TRBV27	TRBJ1-1	many	CASSPPGDTEAFF
TRBV10-1	TRBJ1-3	.	CASSDAEFGNTIYF
TRBV12-5	TRBJ2-2	.	CASGRMTQSTGDTGELFF
TRBV10-2	TRBJ2-7	.	CASAGGLSYEQYF
TRBV18	TRBJ2-1	few	CASSPDTLHHNEQFF
TRBV6-5	TRBJ2-5	.	CASSFSNFQETQYF
TRBV6-5	TRBJ1-4	few	CASSHRDSPNEKLFF